These 30 T cell receptor beta chains were all obtained from the same sample, sequenced in a study of tumor and adjacent non-tumor tissue in lung cancer. RNA was extracted from bulk tissue without any cell sorting. This non-tumor lung sample came from over 3 cm beyond the tumor edge. TCRbeta libraries were built with three rounds of nested PCR, modified from ARM-PCR. TCRdb independently ran MiXCR on the multiplex PCR reads; one entry per CDR3 protein. The sample shows tens of thousands of distinct CDR3 sequences, 76% of them seen only once. The sequenced material came from distant non-tumor lung tissue. The receptors were sampled from a man in his 70s with non-small cell lung cancer.

This clonotype was found many times. The CDR3 carries no conserved terminal phenylalanine or tryptophan, so it likely arises from a read error. The V call is TRBV29-1, the J call TRBJ2-5; D may be TRBD1 (6 bases). CDR1 is SQVTM, CDR2 ANQGSEA, per germline. The CDR3 is 13 residues long. CDR3 sequence reads: CRVDDRLKETQYL. The CDR3 DNA reads as TGCAGAGTGGACGACAGGTTAAAAGAGACCCAGTACTTA.

Comment on this clonotype: Given the absence of the conserved phenylalanine or tryptophan at the CDR3 end, a read error is likely. The chain joins TRBV20-1 to TRBJ1-5; D perhaps matches TRBD1 (5 bases). Germline CDR1 reads DFQATT; CDR2 reads SNEGSKA (reference sequence). This CDR3 comprises 14 residues. CDR3 sequence: CSAQIPVDNKPQHY. CDR3 bases: TGCAGTGCTCAAATACCCGTGGACAATAAGCCCCAGCATTAT.

Remarks on this clonotype: The CDR3 end shows no conserved phenylalanine or tryptophan, and so a read error is likely. This rearrangement joins TRBV11-2 to TRBJ2-7, with 8 bases matching TRBD1. The germline V gene has CDR1 SGHAT and CDR2 FQNNGV. The CDR3 is 15 amino acids. In DNA form, the CDR3 reads TGTGCCAGCAACTTAGGTCAGGGGGCCCCCTACGAGCAGTACTTA. It yields the protein CASNLGQGAPYEQYL.

This clonotype has a handful of counts. The missing conserved phenylalanine or tryptophan at the end of this CDR3 makes a read error likely. The rearrangement joins TRBV12-3 or TRBV12-4 to TRBJ1-3; D is possibly TRBD1 (6 bases). The ends were cut back, 5 bases at V and 0 bases at J, with 20 bases in the middle. The CDR3 is made up of 18 amino acids. DNA of the CDR3: TGTGCCAGCAGTCGTCCCGGCACAGGGATTGGCTCTGGAAACACCATATATATT. The encoded protein is CASSRPGTGIGSGNTIYI.

The chain carries TRBV18 and TRBJ2-7; perhaps TRBD2 as D (6 bases). The CDR3 sequence is 16 residues long. The germline V gene has CDR1 KGHSH and CDR2 LQKENI. The V and J ends lost 6 bases and 0 bases respectively, with 18 bases between them. The CDR3 nucleotides read TGTGCCAGCTCCCCGGAGGGAGCGGATGTCTCCTACGAGCAGTACTTC. This sequence encodes CASSPEGADVSYEQYF.

On this clonotype: The CDR3 does not end in the conserved phenylalanine or tryptophan, so this is likely a read error. This rearrangement joins TRBV29-1 to TRBJ2-5, with D perhaps being TRBD1 or TRBD2 (5 bases each). There are 13 residues in the CDR3. Germline-derived CDR1 and CDR2 are SQVTM and ANQGSEA. The CDR3, as DNA: TGCGGCGTGGAAATGGGGGTGGAAGAGACCCAGTACTTA. Translated, it gives CGVEMGVEETQYL.

With respect to this clonotype: A junction end diverges from the germline sequence, so it may reflect a read error. The gene calls are TRBV6-2 or TRBV6-3 and TRBJ2-1; D might be TRBD2 (6 bases). The CDR3 loop spans 15 amino acids. The germline CDR1 and CDR2 sequences are MNHEY and SVGEGT. CDR3 amino acids: CASTSSARESNEHFF. The CDR3 nucleotides are TGTGCCAGCACTTCTAGCGCGAGAGAAAGCAATGAGCATTTCTTC.

Comments on this clonotype: Its ends do not fully match the called genes, so a read error is possible. This rearrangement joins TRBV7-9 to TRBJ2-3; D gene unclear. The V gene's germline CDR1 is SEHNR and CDR2 FQNEAQ (reference sequence). The CDR3 is made up of 14 amino acids. The CDR3 coding sequence is TGTGCCAGTCTACCTGGGCTAGACACAGATACGCGGTATTTT. Its protein is CASLPGLDTDTRYF.

As to this clonotype: A read error is likely, as this CDR3 ends without the conserved phenylalanine or tryptophan. This sequence joins TRBV6-5 and TRBJ2-1; D perhaps matches TRBD2 (5 bases). V lost 7 bases and J lost 13, with 17 bases in between. Germline loops: CDR1 MNHEY, CDR2 SVGAGI. The CDR3 contains 12 residues. CDR3 in DNA: TGTGCCAGCATGAGCGGCACCCGGAAACAGTTCCTC. This gives the protein CASMSGTRKQFL.

Points on this clonotype: A junction end diverges from the germline sequence, so it may reflect a read error. The chain couples TRBV10-2 to TRBJ2-7; 7 nucleotides line up with TRBD2. Germline lookup yields CDR1 WSHSY and CDR2 SAAADI. The CDR3 runs to 14 residues. In DNA, the CDR3 is TGCGCCAGCAGTGAATTGTGCGGGAGATGGGAGCGGTACTTC. The encoded protein is CASSELCGRWERYF.

As to this clonotype: A much larger clonotype is one base distant, so this may be a read error. The chain recombines TRBV6-6 with TRBJ1-4; 8 bases are shared with TRBD1. Losses at the gene ends were 9 bases for V and 4 bases for J; bases not matched to a gene: 7. The CDR3 has 14 residues. The germline V gene has CDR1 MNHNY and CDR2 SVGAGI (reference sequence). The CDR3 loop is CASTWTGSNEKLFF. DNA of the CDR3: TGTGCCAGTACTTGGACAGGGAGTAATGAAAAACTGTTTTTT.

On this clonotype: Sequence at one end of the junction differs from germline and may be a read error. This rearrangement joins TRBV11-2 to TRBJ2-5; 7 positions match TRBD1. CDR3 size: 15 residues. Germline V lookup: CDR1 SGHAT, CDR2 FQNNGV. CDR3 sequence: CTSSPGTVGKETQYF. CDR3 coding DNA: TGTACCAGCAGCCCGGGGACAGTTGGGAAAGAGACCCAGTATTTC.

Regarding this clonotype: One base away lies a much larger clone, so this may be a sequencing read error. The CDR3 sequence: CSATSGRSQETQYF. The CDR3, as DNA: TGCAGTGCTACTAGCGGGAGGTCTCAAGAGACCCAGTACTTC. The V and J genes are TRBV20-1 and TRBJ2-5; 11 nucleotides align to TRBD2. CDR1 and CDR2 (germline): DFQATT, SNEGSKA (reference sequence). The CDR3 covers 14 residues. V dropped 4 bases and J dropped 2; count of bases not matched to a gene: 3.

With regard to this clonotype: A clone one base away is much larger, so this may be a read error. The chain combines TRBV20-1 with TRBJ1-2, with no clear D. Germline V gives CDR1 DFQATT, CDR2 SNEGSKA (reference sequence). The CDR3 loop spans 11 amino acids. The V gene lost 0 bases and the J gene lost 6 bases, with 5 bases spanning the gap. CDR3 residues: CSAREQDGYTF. The CDR3 DNA sequence: TGCAGTGCTAGAGAGCAGGATGGCTACACCTTC.

This clonotype was recorded many times. This rearrangement joins TRBV2 to TRBJ2-1; D is perhaps TRBD1 (6 bases). The V gene lost 4 bases and the J gene lost 3 bases, with 7 bases spanning the gap. This CDR3 spans 13 amino acids. The germline CDR1 and CDR2 sequences are SNHLY and FYNNEI. The chain's CDR3 is CASSGTDYNEQFF. The CDR3 nucleotides read TGTGCCAGCAGTGGGACAGACTACAATGAGCAGTTCTTC. The whole variable domain, filled in from reference TRBV2 and TRBJ2-1, reads EPEVTQTPSHQVTQMGQEVILRCVPISNHLYFYWYRQILGQKVEFLVSFYNNEISEKSEIFDDQFSVERPDGSNFTLKIRSTKLEDSAMYFCASSGTDYNEQFFGPGTRLTVL.

As concerns this clonotype: One junction end disagrees with the germline gene, perhaps due to a read error. V usage is TRBV6-1 and J usage is TRBJ2-1; TRBD1 matches at 8 bases. Germline loops: CDR1 MNHNS, CDR2 SASEGT. The CDR3 totals 15 residues. The CDR3 reads CASRQGVSMDNEQSF. Here the CDR3 DNA reads TGTGCCAGCAGACAGGGGGTGTCAATGGACAATGAGCAGTCCTTC.

This clonotype appeared once. This chain links TRBV29-1 with TRBJ1-2; D not certain. CDR3 length: 16 residues. Germline V CDR1 and CDR2: SQVTM, ANQGSEA. V gave up 4 bases and J gave up 6 bases, with 24 bases separating them. CDR3 region: CSVVPYQTSGEDGYTF. Written as DNA, the CDR3 is TGCAGCGTTGTCCCCTATCAAACTTCAGGAGAAGATGGCTACACCTTC.

Points on this clonotype: The conserved phenylalanine or tryptophan normally closing the CDR3 is absent here, so this likely arose from a read error. The chain joins TRBV28 to TRBJ1-4; D gene ambiguous. This CDR3 comprises 15 residues. The germline V and J ends were trimmed by 5 bases and 2 bases, with 12 bases remaining between them. Germline CDR1 reads MDHEN; CDR2 reads SYDVKM. Here the CDR3 reads CASSPGPLTNEKLFS. The CDR3 DNA is TGTGCCAGCAGTCCCGGACCCCTCACTAATGAAAAACTGTTTTCT.

The chain couples TRBV11-3 to TRBJ1-1; 7 nucleotides line up with TRBD1. This CDR3 spans 16 amino acids. Per the germline V gene, CDR1 is SGHNT and CDR2 is YENEEA. J lost 2 bases, V lost 11 bases, and 17 bases had no gene match. CDR3 nucleotides: TGTGCCTGCATCTTCCGGGACAGAATCCTTAACACTGAAGCTTTCTTT. It specifies CACIFRDRILNTEAFF.

As to this clonotype: A junction boundary mismatches the germline segment, possibly from a read error. The rearrangement joins TRBV11-2 to TRBJ2-2; 7 nucleotides line up with TRBD1. This CDR3 has 16 residues. The germline V gene has CDR1 SGHAT and CDR2 FQNNGV. The CDR3 nucleotides read TGTGCCAGCAGCTTAATGGGCACAGGGGTTGTCTGGGAGTTGTTTTTT. Translating gives CASSLMGTGVVWELFF. The full variable domain, in which reference TRBV11-2 and TRBJ2-2 provide the parts outside the CDR3, is EAGVAQSPRYKIIEKRQSVAFWCNPISGHATLYWYQQILGQGPKLLIQFQNNGVVDDSQLPKDRFSAERLKGVDSTLKIQPAKLEDSAVYLCASSLMGTGVVWELFFGEGSRLTVL.

As to this clonotype: At one end, the junction sequence differs from germline, possibly due to a read error. The CDR3 coding sequence is TGTGCCAGCAGCGGTTATAGCAATCGGCCCCAGCATTTT. Amino acids: CASSGYSNRPQHF. The chain combines TRBV6-1 with TRBJ1-5, with no clear D. This CDR3 has 13 residues. CDR1 and CDR2 from the germline V gene are MNHNS and SASEGT.

On this clonotype: One junction end disagrees with the germline gene, perhaps due to a read error. V gene TRBV29-1 combines with J gene TRBJ1-2; D gene ambiguous. The CDR3 loop spans 12 amino acids. CDR1 is SQVTM, CDR2 ANQGSEA, per germline. CDR3 DNA: TGCGGCGTTGAAGACCGAATCTATGGTTACACCTTC. Protein: CGVEDRIYGYTF. The full variable domain, with the rest looked up from reference TRBV29-1 and TRBJ1-2, is SAVISQKPSRDICQRGTSLTIQCQVDSQVTMMFWYRQQPGQSLTLIATANQGSEATYESGFVIDKFPISRPNLTFSTLTVSNMSPEDSSIYLCGVEDRIYGYTFGSGTRLTVV.

This clonotype was seen just once. A much larger clone is a single base away; this may be a read error. The V call is TRBV20-1, the J call TRBJ1-5, with D hard to call. Germline assignment: CDR1 DFQATT and CDR2 SNEGSKA (reference sequence). CDR3 length: 13 residues. V lost 4 bases, J lost 8 bases, and 15 bases lay in between. In nucleotides, the CDR3 is TGCAGTGCTACGAAGAGGGATTGGAAGCCCCAGCATTTT. It codes for CSATKRDWKPQHF.

This clonotype was found once. One end of the junction fails to match germline, which may point to a read error. The chain has TRBV6-2 or TRBV6-3 and TRBJ1-1, with D unresolved. From germline, CDR1 is MNHEY and CDR2 SVGEGT. The CDR3 is 15 amino acids. This CDR3 reads CVSRPFVRQRREAFF. The CDR3 nucleotides are TGTGTCAGCCGACCTTTCGTGAGACAAAGAAGAGAAGCTTTCTTT.

For this clonotype: A single base separates this from a much larger clone, so it may be a read error. V usage is TRBV10-3 and J usage is TRBJ2-3, with 7 positions matching TRBD1. CDR1 is ENHRY, CDR2 SYGVKD, per germline. The CDR3 runs to 15 residues. CDR3 sequence: CAISLLGDGTDSQYF. CDR3 in DNA: TGTGCCATCAGTCTCCTGGGGGATGGGACAGATTCGCAGTATTTT.

In regard to this clonotype: Germline is not matched at one junction end, which may reflect a read error. The rearrangement uses TRBV30 and TRBJ2-2; TRBD2 matches 8 bases. This CDR3 comprises 14 residues. Germline V CDR1 and CDR2: GTSNPN, SVGIG (reference sequence). The CDR3 sequence: CAWTGTRSTGELYF. CDR3 coding DNA: TGTGCCTGGACCGGGACTAGGAGCACCGGGGAGCTATATTTT.

Remarks on this clonotype: A much larger clone differs by one base, so this may be a read error. This rearrangement joins TRBV20-1 to TRBJ1-2; D gene uncertain. V was cut by 6 bases and J by 1 base, with 12 bases left in between. Germline CDR1 is DFQATT and CDR2 is SNEGSKA (reference sequence). This CDR3 region has 13 residues. This CDR3 is CSALDYGNYGYTF. The DNA for the CDR3 is TGCAGTGCATTGGATTATGGTAACTATGGCTACACCTTC.

This clonotype was found once. One end of the junction varies from germline; a read error may be responsible. The chain employs TRBV11-2 and TRBJ2-3; a weak D match, TRBD2 (5 bases). This CDR3 spans 17 amino acids. CDR1 and CDR2 (germline): SGHAT, FQNNGV. The CDR3 here is CASSLDLNGGLGDTQFF. The CDR3 DNA sequence: TGTGCCAGCAGCTTAGACCTTAACGGCGGACTTGGGGATACGCAGTTTTTT.

This clonotype was picked up many times. This likely comes from a read error, as the CDR3 has no conserved phenylalanine or tryptophan at its end. This chain links TRBV29-1 with TRBJ2-7, with a weak D call TRBD2 (6 bases). Per germline, CDR1 SQVTM and CDR2 ANQGSEA. There are 14 residues in the CDR3. The V end lost 2 bases, the J end lost 2 bases, and 13 bases lay between the germline ends. Here the CDR3 DNA reads TGCAGCGTTGAAAGGGCGGGAACGACCTACGAGCAGTACTTA. Protein product: CSVERAGTTYEQYL.

Comments on this clonotype: A read error may produce the germline difference seen at one junction end. The V and J genes are TRBV4-1 and TRBJ2-2; TRBD1 matches 9 bases. The CDR3 has 21 residues. CDR1 is MGHRA and CDR2 is YSYEKL in the germline V gene. The CDR3 protein is CDSSQDIQGQGPKIKTGELFF. CDR3 DNA sequence: TGCGACAGCAGCCAAGATATTCAGGGACAGGGCCCTAAAATAAAGACCGGGGAGCTGTTTTTT.